A selection of T cell receptor beta chains follows, all from one sample in a study of cytomegalovirus exposure and HLA in healthy donors. The method was immunoSEQ multiplex PCR; TCRdb's version includes in-frame clones alone and lacks a portion of them. This table has 100,000 or so clones, 60% to 85% appearing once. Sequencing was performed on PBMCs. The receptors originated from a male donor in good health and CMV-seronegative. CDR3s include the opening cysteine and the closing phenylalanine or tryptophan. Fields, in order: J gene, D gene, V gene, clone size, CDR3 DNA, CDR3 protein. D genes are given only for firm matches. Where a row states a size, it is once, few, many or the class of an expanded clone; other rows omit it.

J gene: TRBJ1-4; D gene: TRBD1; V gene: TRBV27; clone size: .; CDR3 DNA: TGTGCCAGCAGTTCGGCTACAGGGGGCCGCCCCAACGAAAAACTGTTTTTT; CDR3 protein: CASSSATGGRPNEKLFF
J gene: TRBJ2-7; D gene: TRBD1; V gene: TRBV7-2; clone size: few; CDR3 DNA: TGTGCCAGCAGCCTCCTTACAGGGGACTACGAGCAGTACTTC; CDR3 protein: CASSLLTGDYEQYF
J gene: TRBJ2-2; D gene: TRBD1; V gene: TRBV11-2; clone size: .; CDR3 DNA: TGTGCCAGCACGGGACAGGGCAACACCGGGGAGCTGTTTTTT; CDR3 protein: CASTGQGNTGELFF
J gene: TRBJ1-2; D gene: TRBD1; V gene: TRBV11-3; clone size: .; CDR3 DNA: TGTGCCAGCAGCCGGCGGACAGGGGTGAAAAAAGGGTATGGCTACACCTTC; CDR3 protein: CASSRRTGVKKGYGYTF
J gene: TRBJ2-7; D gene: .; V gene: TRBV14; clone size: .; CDR3 DNA: TGTGCCAGCAGCCAAGACGGGTCCATCGCCCTCGAGCAGTACTTC; CDR3 protein: CASSQDGSIALEQYF
J gene: TRBJ2-7; D gene: .; V gene: TRBV6-6; clone size: few; CDR3 DNA: TGTGCCAGCACCTCGAGCTCCTACGAGCAGTACTTC; CDR3 protein: CASTSSSYEQYF
J gene: TRBJ2-7; D gene: .; V gene: TRBV5-1; clone size: .; CDR3 DNA: TGCGCCAGCAGCGTTTCTAGGGCGGGCGAGCAGTACTTC; CDR3 protein: CASSVSRAGEQYF
J gene: TRBJ2-3; D gene: .; V gene: TRBV7-9; clone size: once; CDR3 DNA: TGTTCCAGCACCCCGAGAGGACAGCTCACAGATACGCAGTATTTT; CDR3 protein: CSSTPRGQLTDTQYF
J gene: TRBJ1-2; D gene: TRBD1; V gene: TRBV19; clone size: .; CDR3 DNA: TGTGCCAGTACGGAAACCGACAGGGGGTTCACCTACACCTTC; CDR3 protein: CASTETDRGFTYTF
J gene: TRBJ2-7; D gene: TRBD1; V gene: TRBV7-6; clone size: few; CDR3 DNA: TGTGCCAGCAGCTCCAGTTTAGGGCAGGGGGCCGGTGAGCAGTACTTC; CDR3 protein: CASSSSLGQGAGEQYF
J gene: TRBJ1-2; D gene: .; V gene: TRBV30; clone size: .; CDR3 DNA: TGTGCCTGGAGTGAGTCAGGGCCCTACTATGGCTACACCTTC; CDR3 protein: CAWSESGPYYGYTF
J gene: TRBJ1-4; D gene: TRBD1; V gene: TRBV15; clone size: .; CDR3 DNA: TGTGCCACCAGCTTGGACAGGGTAGAAAAACTGTTTTTT; CDR3 protein: CATSLDRVEKLFF
J gene: TRBJ1-2; D gene: TRBD1; V gene: TRBV5-5; clone size: .; CDR3 DNA: TGTGCCAGCAGCTTGGTTCAGGGGGCATTCTATGGCTACACCTTC; CDR3 protein: CASSLVQGAFYGYTF